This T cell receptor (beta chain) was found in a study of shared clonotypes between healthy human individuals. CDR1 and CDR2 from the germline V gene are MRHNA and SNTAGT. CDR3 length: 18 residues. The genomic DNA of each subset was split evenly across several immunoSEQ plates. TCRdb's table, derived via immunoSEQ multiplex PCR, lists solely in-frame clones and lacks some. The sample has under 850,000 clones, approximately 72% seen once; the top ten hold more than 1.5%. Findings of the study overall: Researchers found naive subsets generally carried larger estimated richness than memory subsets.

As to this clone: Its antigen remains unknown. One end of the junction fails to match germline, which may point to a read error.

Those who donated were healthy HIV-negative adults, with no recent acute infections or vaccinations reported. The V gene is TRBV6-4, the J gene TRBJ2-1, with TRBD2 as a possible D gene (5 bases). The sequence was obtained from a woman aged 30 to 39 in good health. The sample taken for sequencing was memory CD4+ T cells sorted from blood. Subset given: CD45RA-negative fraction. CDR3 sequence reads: CASSYSIRAGSSYNEQFF. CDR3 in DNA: TGTGCCAGCAGTTACTCAATTAGGGCGGGTAGCTCCTACAATGAGCAGTTCTTC.